This T cell receptor beta chain was found in a study of CD8+ T cells in alopecia areata. Collection of lesional scalp punch biopsies and peripheral blood was performed in alopecia areata patients. Following RNA extraction, reverse transcription yielded cDNA that acted as the sequencing template. The method was immunoSEQ multiplex PCR; TCRdb's version includes in-frame clones alone and lacks a portion of them. The data show approximately 98,000 clones, 55% to 70% seen once. Concerning this clone: As yet, its antigen is unknown.

Study-level findings and limits: The study found TCR sharing across patients less clear than in mice, possibly for HLA reasons. Scalp sequencing captures resident alphabeta T cells of normal skin too. Higher clonality was seen in lesional scalp than in normal scalp, especially in alopecia totalis/universalis.

Unmatched junction bases numbered 9, after V lost 4 bases and J lost 3 bases. The CDR3 totals 15 residues. CDR1 is MDHEN, CDR2 SYDVKM, per germline. The chain couples TRBV28 to TRBJ2-7; 7 nucleotides line up with TRBD1. Sequenced: NKG2D-low CD8+ T cells sorted from blood. This clonotype originated in a human donor with alopecia areata. CDR3 DNA sequence: TGTGCCAGCAGTTCCCCTGACAGGGTGGACTACGAGCAGTACTTC. Its translation is CASSSPDRVDYEQYF.